This T cell receptor beta chain is drawn from a study of T-cell memory formation after mild COVID-19. Overall study: The study found TCR clusters largely donor specific. Study-level findings and limits: Among contracting clones, CD4+ were mainly CM/EM and CD8+ enriched in EMRA.

Details on this clonotype: Its antigen is currently unknown.

TCRdb reprocessed the 5' RACE reads with MiXCR, giving one entry per CDR3 protein. This sample has around 99,000 distinct CDR3 sequences; 14% occur once, and the top ten carry approximately 43%. Trimming shortened V by 5 bases and J by 4 bases, and 12 bases separated the two germline ends. From germline, CDR1 is SGHAT and CDR2 FQNNGV. The CDR3 loop spans 14 amino acids. The source material was PBMCs or a T cell subset sorted from them (not recorded which). This sequence was found in a man aged 18 to 29 who had mild COVID-19 (a few samples of this study predate the infection). Cell type and time point are not known. The J gene is TRBJ2-1, the V gene TRBV11-2; tentatively, D is TRBD1 (5 bases). This chain's CDR3 is CASSRAAGYNEQFF. CDR3 nucleotide sequence: TGTGCCAGCAGCCGCGCCGCAGGGTACAATGAGCAGTTCTTC.